This T cell receptor (beta chain) derives from a study of OX40 agonist ivuxolimab in advanced cancers. Turning to the study itself: Patients were under 90% male with ages about 23 to 80, mean 60. Findings of the study overall: Researchers report that CD8+ T cells had, on average, more expanded clones than CD4+.

In regard to this clone: Its antigen is unidentified.

Profiling relied on immunoSEQ multiplex PCR, and the TCRdb table lists in-frame clones only, not all of them. This table has about 100,000 clones, less than 95% appearing once. The clonotype was recovered from an adult with an advanced solid tumor such as melanoma, head and neck, liver or kidney cancer. The sequences come from CD4+ or CD8+ T cells sorted from blood, collected in a trial of the OX40 agonist ivuxolimab.

In DNA, the CDR3 is TGCAGCGCCCCTTCTGGGACAGGGGACTTCGGGTATGGCTACACCTTC. The encoded protein is CSAPSGTGDFGYGYTF. V gene TRBV29-1 combines with J gene TRBJ1-2, with TRBD1 matching 10 bases. The CDR3 has 16 amino acids. The germline V gene has CDR1 SQVTM and CDR2 ANQGSEA. J lost 5 bases, V lost 7 bases, and 16 bases had no gene match. The full variable domain, with the rest looked up from reference TRBV29-1 and TRBJ1-2, is SAVISQKPSRDICQRGTSLTIQCQVDSQVTMMFWYRQQPGQSLTLIATANQGSEATYESGFVIDKFPISRPNLTFSTLTVSNMSPEDSSIYLCSAPSGTGDFGYGYTFGSGTRLTVV.